These T cell receptor beta chains were read from a single sample in a study of shared clonotypes between healthy human individuals. Sequencing used immunoSEQ multiplex PCR; TCRdb keeps in-frame clones, though not all of them. The table has 2 million to 2.5 million clones, 90% to 97% seen once. The sample was naive CD4+ T cells sorted from blood. These receptors were obtained from a man younger than 35 in good health. The conserved cysteine and the conserved F or W are not part of the CDR3 here.

cdr3_aa v_call
ASSQGSGKGPEKLF TRBV4-3
ASSLQAGGSYEQY TRBV5-1
ASSTDSGRAYEQY TRBV19
ASSFSAGIETQY TRBV7-9
ASSPVSNEQF TRBV11-2
ASSILQGVPEKLF TRBV19
ASSRWGSQETQY TRBV5-1
ASSQLPGGSREQF TRBV4-1
ASSVDGATYNEQF TRBV9
ASSLRGGLTEAF TRBV6-5
ASTDPSLAGVVETQY TRBV2
SVDQTETQY TRBV29-1
ASSKTIPYEQY TRBV28
ASSLTAGQGTYGYT TRBV7-2
AISELLRGDETQY TRBV10-3
AWSWDRVGELF TRBV30
ASSEQRNTEAF TRBV10-1
AIRTDRGYGYT TRBV10-3
ATQRGSNQPQH TRBV10-2
ASSSGLLLAKNIQY TRBV11-2
ASSLDGTGIGYT TRBV7-9
ASEISGRSSGELF TRBV5-1
ASGPQGAYEQY TRBV10-2
ASSRQILNTEAF TRBV6-5
AWTAGITIY TRBV30
ASSLGVYNEQF TRBV27
ASSPAYGEPRDYEQY TRBV4-2
ASSLESLY TRBV7-9
AWSVITGVQPQH TRBV30
ASSLDRDTRTYEQY TRBV7-2
ASSPAGGTLNEKLF TRBV5-1
AWSPPMPYGYT TRBV30
ASSEVGRDTQY TRBV10-1
ASQGQPSTDTQY TRBV7-8
ASSPGGKYGYT TRBV5-4
ASSGRGLVTGELF TRBV30
ASSQDPGFEQY TRBV4-1
ASSSSFDRDSYEQY TRBV28
ASSNGLGETQY TRBV5-1
ASSYRGSSYEQY TRBV6-5
AISRAGMNTEAF TRBV10-3
ASSSGGMVNTEAF TRBV7-9
ASSLLAGGPGEQY TRBV7-2
ASSLSSIGTNEKLF TRBV27
AWDRGDYGYT TRBV30
ASSLAAFGGEQF TRBV11-1
ASSEAKRGALPEAF TRBV2
ASSPQGAWAEAF TRBV2
ASSPGRTQETQY TRBV5-1
ASSRAIYTGAGEQY TRBV14